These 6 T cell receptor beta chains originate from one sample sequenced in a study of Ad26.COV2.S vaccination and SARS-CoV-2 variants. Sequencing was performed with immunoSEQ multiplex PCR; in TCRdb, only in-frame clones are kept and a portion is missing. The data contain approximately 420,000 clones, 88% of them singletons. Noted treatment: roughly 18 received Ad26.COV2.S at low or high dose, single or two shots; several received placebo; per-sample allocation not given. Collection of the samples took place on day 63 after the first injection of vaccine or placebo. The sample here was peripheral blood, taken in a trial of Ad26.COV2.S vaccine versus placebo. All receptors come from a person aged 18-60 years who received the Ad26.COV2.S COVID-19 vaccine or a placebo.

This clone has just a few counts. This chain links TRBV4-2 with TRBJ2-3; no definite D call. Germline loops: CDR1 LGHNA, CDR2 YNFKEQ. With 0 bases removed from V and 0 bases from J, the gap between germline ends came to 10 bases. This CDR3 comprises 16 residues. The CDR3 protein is CASSQEGRASTDTQYF. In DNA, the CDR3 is TGTGCCAGCAGCCAAGAAGGCCGCGCTAGCACAGATACGCAGTATTTT.

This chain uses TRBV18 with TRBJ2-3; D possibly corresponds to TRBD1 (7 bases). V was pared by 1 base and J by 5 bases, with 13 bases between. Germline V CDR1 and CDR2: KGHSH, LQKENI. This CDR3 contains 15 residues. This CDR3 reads CASSPQGARGDTQYF. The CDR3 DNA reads TGTGCCAGCTCACCACAGGGGGCGCGGGGAGATACGCAGTATTTT.

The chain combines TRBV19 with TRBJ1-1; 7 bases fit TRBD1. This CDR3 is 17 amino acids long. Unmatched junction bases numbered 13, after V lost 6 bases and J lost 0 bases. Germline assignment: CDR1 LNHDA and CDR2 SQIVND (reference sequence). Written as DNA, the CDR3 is TGTGCCAGTAGGGCTGTATGGGACAGAGCTATGAACACTGAAGCTTTCTTT. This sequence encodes CASRAVWDRAMNTEAFF.

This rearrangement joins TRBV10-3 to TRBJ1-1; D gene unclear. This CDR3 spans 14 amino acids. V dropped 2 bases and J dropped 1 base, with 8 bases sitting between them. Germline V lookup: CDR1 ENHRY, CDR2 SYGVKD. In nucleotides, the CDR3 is TGTGCCATCAGTGAGGGTCCGGCGAACACTGAAGCTTTCTTT. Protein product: CAISEGPANTEAFF.

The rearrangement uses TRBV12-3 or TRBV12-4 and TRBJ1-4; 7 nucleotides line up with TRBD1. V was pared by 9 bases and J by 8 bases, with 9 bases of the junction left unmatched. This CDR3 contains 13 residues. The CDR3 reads CASKTGSEEKLFF. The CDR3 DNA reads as TGTGCCAGTAAGACAGGGAGTGAAGAAAAACTGTTTTTT.

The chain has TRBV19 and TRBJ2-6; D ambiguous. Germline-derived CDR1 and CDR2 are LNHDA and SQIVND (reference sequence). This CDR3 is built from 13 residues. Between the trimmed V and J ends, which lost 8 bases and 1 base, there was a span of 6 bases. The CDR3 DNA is TGTGCCAGTCGGAAATCTGGGGCCAACGTCCTGACTTTC. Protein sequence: CASRKSGANVLTF.